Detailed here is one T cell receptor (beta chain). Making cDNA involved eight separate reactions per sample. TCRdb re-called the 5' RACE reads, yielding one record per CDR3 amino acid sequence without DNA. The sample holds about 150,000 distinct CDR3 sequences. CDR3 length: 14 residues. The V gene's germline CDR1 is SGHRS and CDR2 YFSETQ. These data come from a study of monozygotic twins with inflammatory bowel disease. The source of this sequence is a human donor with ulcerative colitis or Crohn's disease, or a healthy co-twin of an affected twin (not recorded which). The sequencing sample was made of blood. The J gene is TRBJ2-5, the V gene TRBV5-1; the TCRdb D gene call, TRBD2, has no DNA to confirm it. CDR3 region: CASSFPRVQETQYF.